This T cell receptor (beta chain) emerged from a study of cytomegalovirus exposure and HLA in healthy donors listed by TCRdb under 2017. With respect to the entire study: The approximately 710 repertoires of the first cohort and the 120 validation repertoires were produced on the same platform, according to a later analysis. A separate validation cohort of roughly 110 different subjects was used in addition to the roughly 640-subject first cohort. The study aimed to test whether signatures of past pathogen exposure could be identified by cataloging public T cell receptors. To predict cytomegalovirus infection status, the study brought together high-throughput TCR immunosequencing, statistical association of individual TCRs with disease status, and machine learning.

In regard to this clone: Its antigen is not yet known. Per-base qualities were not stored, and no clone one base away is much larger.

From its cysteine to its valine, the CDR3 spans 15 amino acids. CDR3 DNA only is kept here, 45 bases in frame from base 1. A distance of 18 bases separates the germline ends of V and J, which lose 3 bases and 6 bases respectively. CDR1 and CDR2, looked up from the germline V gene, are SGHVS and FQNEAQ. The donors belonged to the validation cohort of over a hundred subjects, which was separate from the approximately 680-subject first cohort. Receptor libraries were prepared by the immunoSEQ multiplex PCR assay. As for the authors' bioinformatics: A statistical classification framework was built to diagnose cytomegalovirus status from the catalog of TCR beta chain sequences. TCRdb took over this immuneACCESS table, retaining in-frame rearrangements with V and J assigned. Such tables are incomplete; in checked studies, under half of the missing clones stem from an unresolved V gene, and the remainder is unexplained. V, J and clone size reflect that table, while D and trimming were determined from the DNA. The table for this sample lists more than 95,000 clones; roughly nine tenths of them were counted only once. Approximately 1% of the sample lies in the top ten.

The investigation overall reported the following: The authors suggested that the approach could potentially be generalized to other disease states and immunological phenotypes. A later analysis had no HLA typing for the validation cohort, so co-occurrence there was scored across all 110 or so repertoires. The study gave a list of over 150 TCR beta chains associated with cytomegalovirus. A few of the identified cytomegalovirus-associated TCR beta chains were confirmed in vitro to be specific for cytomegalovirus antigens. Cytomegalovirus status was reported to be diagnosed by the classifier with high specificity and sensitivity in both the original and validation cohorts. Most TCR sequences were seen in very few donors, while some public TCRs were found in many individuals. Subsequent analysis determined that TCRs grouped into clusters in the first cohort also showed a tendency toward co-occurrence across the 90 to 150 validation repertoires, and 85% to 95% of cluster scores exceeded 0.

The sequencing input was PBMCs. This receptor was obtained from a woman under 30 in good health and CMV-seronegative. The chain uses TRBV7-8 and TRBJ2-7; a tentative D match to TRBD2 spans 5 bases. The CDR3 corresponds to CASSLGLRGRPEQYV. The nucleotide sequence reads TGTGCCAGCAGCTTGGGCCTACGGGGTCGGCCCGAGCAGTACGTC.